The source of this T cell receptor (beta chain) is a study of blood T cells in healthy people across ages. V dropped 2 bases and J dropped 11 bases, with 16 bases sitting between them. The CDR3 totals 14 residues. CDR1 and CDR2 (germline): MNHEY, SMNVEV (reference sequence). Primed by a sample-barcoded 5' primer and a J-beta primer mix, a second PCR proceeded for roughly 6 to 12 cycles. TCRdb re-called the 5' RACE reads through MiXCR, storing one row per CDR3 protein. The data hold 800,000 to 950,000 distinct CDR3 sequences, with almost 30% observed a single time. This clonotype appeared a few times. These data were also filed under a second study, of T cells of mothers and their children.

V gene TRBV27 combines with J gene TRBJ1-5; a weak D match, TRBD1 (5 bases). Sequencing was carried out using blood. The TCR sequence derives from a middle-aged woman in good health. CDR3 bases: TGTGCCAGCAGTTTAGCCCGGGACCGTTTGGCCCAGCATTTT. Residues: CASSLARDRLAQHF.